What follows are 31 T cell receptor beta chains derived from one specimen sequenced in a study of T cell responses to AZD1222 COVID-19 vaccine (dated by TCRdb to the early 2020s). Libraries came from the immunoSEQ multiplex PCR assay. The table comes from immuneACCESS by way of TCRdb, which keeps in-frame sequences with V and J called. Part of the clones is missing from these tables; in studies checked, under half for an unresolved V gene and the rest for unknown reasons. The sample includes about 150,000 clones, with about nine tenths observed a single time. The ten largest clonotypes hold 5.5% of the sample. Per the publication, the time point label means: baseline before first vaccination. The sample's treatment or condition label is to be understood as: meningococcal conjugate vaccine given as trial control. The source material was peripheral blood, sampled on day 0 of MenACWY control vaccination. These receptors were obtained from an adult in good health.

The chain has TRBV3-1 (or the pseudogene TRBV3-2) and TRBJ2-1, with 10 positions matching TRBD2. CDR1 LGHDT and CDR2 YNNKEL come from the germline V gene (reference sequence). The CDR3 is 17 residues long. With V trimmed by 4 bases and J by 0 bases, 6 bases remained unmatched. The CDR3, as DNA: TGTGCCAGCAGCCCGGGACTAGCGCAGAGCTCCTACAATGAGCAGTTCTTC. Protein product: CASSPGLAQSSYNEQFF.

The chain is built from TRBV7-2 and TRBJ1-1; D gene ambiguous. V was cut by 3 bases and J by 1 base, with 6 bases left in between. Per the germline V gene, CDR1 is SGHTA and CDR2 is FQGNSA. The CDR3 consists of 13 residues. The CDR3 coding sequence is TGTGCCAGCAGCTTTAGGACGAACACTGAAGCTTTCTTT. Its protein product is CASSFRTNTEAFF.

The chain couples TRBV7-3 to TRBJ2-7, with 8 bases fitting TRBD2. This CDR3 is built from 15 residues. CDR1 and CDR2 (germline): SGHTA, FQGTGA. With 3 bases clipped from V and 7 bases from J, the junction kept 11 bases outside the gene matches. The CDR3 bases are TGTGCCAGCAGCTTGACTAGCGTCAAATTGGGGGAGCAGTACTTC. Encoded protein: CASSLTSVKLGEQYF.

This clone was counted once. V is TRBV7-3 and J is TRBJ1-1; D is ambiguous. V was clipped by 2 bases and J by 1 base, with 8 bases between them. CDR3 length equals 14 residues. Germline CDR1 reads SGHTA; CDR2 reads FQGTGA. The CDR3: CASSLGPGNTEAFF. CDR3 DNA sequence: TGTGCCAGCAGCTTAGGCCCGGGGAACACTGAAGCTTTCTTT.

This clone occurred once. The genes are TRBV6-5 and TRBJ2-1; TRBD2 agrees at 11 bases. With 5 bases clipped from V and 9 bases from J, the junction kept 3 bases outside the gene matches. CDR1 is MNHEY and CDR2 is SVGAGI in the germline V gene. The CDR3 covers 13 residues. The DNA of the CDR3 is TGTGCCAGCAGTACCGGGACTAGCGGTGAGCAGTTCTTC. Translating it yields CASSTGTSGEQFF.

The chain links TRBV3-1 (or the pseudogene TRBV3-2) to TRBJ2-5; 10 bases agree with TRBD1. The V segment lost 7 bases and the J segment 5 bases; nucleotides outside the gene matches: 10. CDR1 is LGHDT, CDR2 YNNKEL, per germline (reference sequence). This CDR3 comprises 15 residues. As DNA, the CDR3 is TGTGCCAGCACCACGACAGGGGGCATCAGGGAGACCCAGTACTTC. Its translation: CASTTTGGIRETQYF.

The J gene is TRBJ1-2, the V gene TRBV2; weak D call: TRBD1 (6 bases). This CDR3 is 16 amino acids long. Trimming removed 5 bases from V and 4 bases from J, with 20 bases in between. CDR1 and CDR2 from the germline V gene are SNHLY and FYNNEI. In nucleotides, the CDR3 is TGTGCCAGCAGTTACCTCCCGCGGGACAATATCTATGGCTACACCTTC. It codes for CASSYLPRDNIYGYTF.

J is TRBJ1-6 and V is TRBV6-5; D is unresolved. The germline V gene has CDR1 MNHEY and CDR2 SVGAGI. This CDR3 comprises 15 residues. Trimming took off 7 bases at V and 11 bases at J, with 21 bases between the two ends. The DNA for the CDR3 is TGTGCCAGCACCTCCCCATCGGGCGGACTGACACCCCTCCACTTT. It translates to CASTSPSGGLTPLHF.

This sequence joins TRBV3-1 (or the pseudogene TRBV3-2) and TRBJ1-3, with D possibly being TRBD1 (5 bases). Trimming shortened V by 5 bases and J by 3 bases, and 8 bases separated the two germline ends. Germline values: CDR1 LGHDT, CDR2 YNNKEL (reference sequence). This CDR3 is built from 13 residues. CDR3 DNA sequence: TGTGCCAGCAGCGCGGGGGTTGGAAACACCATATATTTT. Its protein product is CASSAGVGNTIYF.

The J gene is TRBJ1-1, the V gene TRBV6-5, with D unclear. V was cut by 2 bases and J by 4 bases, with 8 bases left in between. CDR1 and CDR2 (germline): MNHEY, SVGAGI. This CDR3 is built from 13 residues. CDR3 sequence reads: CASSYVQSTEAFF. For the CDR3, the DNA is TGTGCCAGCAGTTACGTACAGAGCACTGAAGCTTTCTTT.

V is TRBV4-3 and J is TRBJ2-5; a possible D gene is TRBD2 (7 bases). The V end lost 4 bases, the J end lost 1 base, and 13 bases lay between the germline ends. Germline CDR1 and CDR2: LGHNA and YSLEER. The length of the CDR3 is 15 residues. In nucleotides, the CDR3 is TGCGCCAGCAGCCCGGGGGGCAGGGCCCAAGAGACCCAGTACTTC. Amino acid sequence: CASSPGGRAQETQYF.

The chain links TRBV4-1 to TRBJ1-2; TRBD1 might be the D (6 bases). The CDR3 loop spans 16 amino acids. Between the trimmed V and J ends, which lost 1 base and 0 bases, there was a span of 12 bases. Germline CDR1 is MGHRA and CDR2 is YSYEKL. The CDR3 DNA follows: TGCGCCAGCAGCCAAGCGGGACACGCCGCTAACTATGGCTACACCTTC. It yields the protein CASSQAGHAANYGYTF.

The chain carries TRBV19 and TRBJ1-1, with a weak D call TRBD1 (6 bases). CDR3 length: 14 amino acids. From germline, CDR1 is LNHDA and CDR2 SQIVND (reference sequence). With 5 bases removed from V and 1 base from J, the gap between germline ends came to 11 bases. The CDR3 loop reads CASSRQAQNTEAFF. The CDR3 region has the DNA TGTGCCAGTAGTCGACAGGCCCAGAACACTGAAGCTTTCTTT.

This sequence joins TRBV19 and TRBJ2-1, with D possibly TRBD1 on 6 matching bases. CDR3 length: 14 residues. The germline V gene encodes CDR1 LNHDA and CDR2 SQIVND (reference sequence). CDR3 sequence: CGTSTGNSYNEQFF. The CDR3 DNA reads as TGTGGGACCTCAACAGGGAACTCCTACAATGAGCAGTTCTTC.

The genes are TRBV2 and TRBJ2-3; 13 bases agree with TRBD2. CDR1 is SNHLY and CDR2 is FYNNEI in the germline V gene. The CDR3 runs 18 residues. V dropped 5 bases and J dropped 1; count of bases not matched to a gene: 9. CDR3 sequence reads: CASSPTSGGAYGTDTQYF. Written as DNA, the CDR3 is TGTGCCAGCAGTCCCACTAGCGGGGGGGCCTATGGCACAGATACGCAGTATTTT.

CDR3 DNA sequence: TGTGCCAGCAGCTTGGGACGGAGAAATAATCAGCCCCAGCATTTT. It codes for CASSLGRRNNQPQHF. The rearrangement links TRBV11-2 to TRBJ1-5; the D gene is possibly TRBD1 (5 bases). Per the germline V gene, CDR1 is SGHAT and CDR2 is FQNNGV. Trimming stripped 3 bases from V and 4 bases from J, with 13 bases between. This CDR3 has 15 amino acids.

This clone was seen only a few times. The chain employs TRBV11-2 and TRBJ1-5; D unresolved. The germline V and J ends were trimmed by 1 base and 2 bases, with 6 bases remaining between them. Germline V gene sequence: CDR1 SGHAT, CDR2 FQNNGV. The CDR3 runs to 14 residues. DNA for the CDR3: TGTGCCAGCAGCTTAGGGTTTGGCAATCAGCCCCAGCATTTT. Encoded protein: CASSLGFGNQPQHF.

The chain couples TRBV6-5 to TRBJ1-1; TRBD1 is a possible D gene (6 bases). The CDR3 runs 12 residues. Trimming stripped 5 bases from V and 7 bases from J, with 11 bases between. From germline, CDR1 is MNHEY and CDR2 SVGAGI. The chain's CDR3 is CASSPRGFEAFF. The CDR3, as DNA: TGTGCCAGCAGTCCCAGGGGCTTTGAAGCTTTCTTT.

The rearrangement uses TRBV27 and TRBJ1-2, with a possible D match to TRBD1 (5 bases). V gave up 10 bases and J gave up 3 bases, with 15 bases separating them. Germline CDR1 MNHEY, CDR2 SMNVEV (reference sequence). The CDR3 is 13 residues long. The DNA of the CDR3 is TGTGCCACCGCTAATTGGGACGACTATGGCTACACCTTC. This translates into CATANWDDYGYTF.

This rearrangement joins TRBV11-3 to TRBJ1-4, with TRBD1 as a possible D gene (6 bases). Germline V gene data show CDR1 as SGHNT and CDR2 as YENEEA. The V end lost 0 bases, the J end lost 0 bases, and 11 bases lay between the germline ends. The CDR3 totals 17 residues. This CDR3 is CASSLDARTATNEKLFF. DNA for the CDR3: TGTGCCAGCAGCTTAGATGCCCGGACAGCAACTAATGAAAAACTGTTTTTT.

This CDR3 is CASSFGRVWGTGELFF. In DNA, the CDR3 is TGTGCCAGCAGTTTCGGGAGGGTCTGGGGCACCGGGGAGCTGTTTTTT. V and J are TRBV28 and TRBJ2-2; 8 bases are a match to TRBD2. J gave up 4 bases and V 3 bases, and 7 bases lay outside the gene matches. The CDR3 runs to 16 residues. CDR1 and CDR2 (germline): MDHEN, SYDVKM.

CDR3 loop: CASSLGMPGEKLFF. In DNA, the CDR3 is TGTGCCAGCAGCCTAGGAATGCCCGGTGAAAAACTGTTTTTT. The chain carries TRBV6-2 or TRBV6-3 and TRBJ1-4; no reliable D call. From germline, CDR1 is MNHEY and CDR2 SVGEGT. The V and J ends lost 6 bases and 7 bases respectively, with 15 bases between them. The CDR3 consists of 14 residues.

V gene TRBV18 combines with J gene TRBJ1-1, with TRBD1 matching over 7 bases. The CDR3 contains 12 residues. Germline CDR1 reads KGHSH; CDR2 reads LQKENI. The junction had 6 bases not matched to a gene; V was cut back by 6 bases and J by 8 bases. Here the CDR3 reads CASSRDSVEAFF. The CDR3 DNA reads TGTGCCAGCTCCCGGGACAGTGTAGAAGCTTTCTTT.

V gene TRBV27 combines with J gene TRBJ1-1, with D maybe TRBD1 (6 bases). CDR1 is MNHEY, CDR2 SMNVEV, per germline (reference sequence). The CDR3 is 14 amino acids. The V end lost 6 bases, the J end lost 1 base, and 12 bases lay between the germline ends. The CDR3 DNA is TGTGCCAGCAGAACCCGGACAGCGAACACTGAAGCTTTCTTT. Translated, it gives CASRTRTANTEAFF.

The chain joins TRBV11-2 to TRBJ2-7; tentatively, D is TRBD1 (6 bases). This CDR3 has 13 amino acids. V was pared by 4 bases and J by 3 bases, with 10 bases between. Per the germline V gene, CDR1 is SGHAT and CDR2 is FQNNGV. CDR3 DNA: TGTGCCAGCAGCTATGTCAGGGGCTACGAGCAGTACGTC. Translation gives CASSYVRGYEQYV.

A note on this clone: This sample includes further DNA sequences coding for the same CDR3. V and J are TRBV7-9 and TRBJ1-2, with D perhaps matching TRBD1 (5 bases). Germline-derived CDR1 and CDR2 are SEHNR and FQNEAQ (reference sequence). The CDR3 consists of 12 residues. The V and J ends lost 2 bases and 8 bases respectively, with 9 bases between them. The CDR3 region is CASSLRDGGYTF. CDR3 sequence (DNA): TGTGCCAGCAGCTTAAGGGACGGGGGCTACACCTTC. Variable domain in full (rest from reference TRBV7-9 and TRBJ1-2): DTGVSQNPRHKITKRGQNVTFRCDPISEHNRLYWYRQTLGQGPEFLTYFQNEAQLEKSRLLSDRFSAERPKGSFSTLEIQRTEQGDSAMYLCASSLRDGGYTFGSGTRLTVV.

This chain joins TRBV19 and TRBJ2-6, with a tentative D call TRBD2 (6 bases). Germline V CDR1 and CDR2: LNHDA, SQIVND (reference sequence). V lost 6 bases, J lost 4 bases, and 10 bases lay in between. The CDR3 sequence is 14 residues long. CDR3 coding DNA: TGTGCCAGTAGGAGGACTACCGGGGCCAACGTCCTGACTTTC. It codes for CASRRTTGANVLTF.

The chain uses TRBV24-1 and TRBJ2-1; 7 bases align to TRBD1. The J segment lost 2 bases and the V segment lost 1 base, leaving 4 bases of the junction unmatched. This CDR3 has 16 amino acids. CDR1 is KGHDR and CDR2 is SFDVKD in the germline V gene. The CDR3 spells CATSDFRQGPYNEQFF. In DNA, the CDR3 is TGTGCCACCAGTGATTTCAGACAGGGACCCTACAATGAGCAGTTCTTC.

The V gene is TRBV28, the J gene TRBJ1-1, with D maybe TRBD1 (5 bases). CDR3 length: 16 residues. Germline V gives CDR1 MDHEN, CDR2 SYDVKM. V lost 6 bases and J 8 bases, leaving 25 bases between the germline ends. The DNA of the CDR3 is TGTGCCAGCAGCCTCACTTGGCCAGATACTAACAGGGAAGCTTTCTTT. It is translated as CASSLTWPDTNREAFF. The whole variable domain, remainder taken from reference TRBV28 and TRBJ1-1, is DVKVTQSSRYLVKRTGEKVFLECVQDMDHENMFWYRQDPGLGLRLIYFSYDVKMKEKGDIPEGYSVSREKKERFSLILESASTNQTSMYLCASSLTWPDTNREAFFGQGTRLTVV.

The rearrangement links TRBV6-8 to TRBJ1-4, with 8 bases that match TRBD1. This CDR3 is 15 amino acids long. The germline gives CDR1 MNHGY, CDR2 SAAAGT. Trimming took 2 bases from V and 3 from J; bases not matched to a gene: 2. The CDR3 region has the DNA TGTGCCAGCAGTTACGAGGACAGGGCTAATGAAAAACTGTTTTTT. It specifies CASSYEDRANEKLFF.

The chain employs TRBV5-1 and TRBJ1-3; D unresolved. The CDR3 runs to 16 residues. Deletions cut 5 bases from V and 0 bases from J, with 15 bases between. Germline V gene sequence: CDR1 SGHRS, CDR2 YFSETQ. CDR3 amino acids: CASSQLRLDSGNTIYF. The CDR3 region has the DNA TGCGCCAGCAGTCAGCTCAGATTAGACTCTGGAAACACCATATATTTT.